A single sample is the source of the 14 T cell receptor beta chains below, sequenced in a study of blood T cell repertoires in COVID-19 (dated by TCRdb to between 2020 and 2021). The library was obtained by the immunoSEQ multiplex PCR assay. This is the immuneACCESS table as TCRdb keeps it, with only in-frame sequences that have V and J called. A part of the clones is gone; compared with another copy, unresolved V genes explain less than half, and the rest is unexplained. For this sample there are approximately 500,000 clones; 75% to 90% appear just once. 3.2% of the sample belongs to the ten largest clones. The specimen was peripheral blood. These receptors were collected from a human donor in a cohort sampled during active COVID-19.

This chain uses TRBV3-1 (or the pseudogene TRBV3-2) with TRBJ2-3, with 13 bases identical to TRBD2. The CDR3 consists of 16 residues. Germline loops: CDR1 LGHDT, CDR2 YNNKEL (reference sequence). V lost 4 bases and J lost 3; bases outside the gene matches: 4. The CDR3 DNA is TGTGCCAGCAGCCTAAGACTAGCGGGAGGAACAGATACGCAGTATTTT. Encoded protein: CASSLRLAGGTDTQYF.

Ten or more counts support this clone. Other DNA sequences from this sample encode an identical CDR3 as well. V is TRBV19 and J is TRBJ2-3; TRBD1 agrees at 7 bases. V lost 2 bases, J lost 3 bases, and 8 bases stayed unmatched. The CDR3 loop spans 16 amino acids. Germline CDR1 is LNHDA and CDR2 is SQIVND (reference sequence). Here the CDR3 DNA reads TGTGCCAGTAGTATAAGGTCCGGGACAGCAACAGATACGCAGTATTTT. Its protein product is CASSIRSGTATDTQYF.

This chain links TRBV19 with TRBJ1-4, with D unresolved. The CDR3 runs 15 residues. Deletions cut 5 bases from V and 7 bases from J, with 17 bases between. Germline V gene lookup returns CDR1 LNHDA and CDR2 SQIVND (reference sequence). As DNA, the CDR3 is TGTGCCAGTAGTTCAGACCGGGATTCTGGTGAAAAACTGTTTTTT. Amino acids: CASSSDRDSGEKLFF.

The chain carries TRBV5-1 and TRBJ1-3; no clear D gene. V was shortened by 0 bases and J by 0 bases, with 13 bases between the two germline ends. The CDR3 covers 17 residues. Germline loops: CDR1 SGHRS, CDR2 YFSETQ. The CDR3 DNA follows: TGCGCCAGCAGCTTGGAAGCAGGAGGCGGCTCTGGAAACACCATATATTTT. This sequence encodes CASSLEAGGGSGNTIYF.

The chain uses TRBV6-5 and TRBJ1-2; D remains ambiguous. V gave up 0 bases and J gave up 7 bases, with 12 bases separating them. There are 14 residues in the CDR3. The germline CDR1 and CDR2 sequences are MNHEY and SVGAGI. The CDR3 sequence is CASSYSRGSGGYTF. Written as DNA, the CDR3 is TGTGCCAGCAGTTACTCGAGAGGGAGTGGTGGCTACACCTTC.

The chain carries TRBV30 and TRBJ1-2; TRBD1 agrees at 7 bases. Germline CDR1 and CDR2: GTSNPN and SVGIG (reference sequence). This CDR3 region has 14 residues. J was trimmed by 8 bases and V by 0 bases; bases with no gene match: 9. The CDR3 here is CAWSVDRTGDGYTF. In DNA form, the CDR3 reads TGTGCCTGGAGTGTAGACAGAACAGGGGACGGCTACACCTTC.

The V gene is TRBV6-5, the J gene TRBJ1-5, with 9 bases identical to TRBD1. Germline V gene sequence: CDR1 MNHEY, CDR2 SVGAGI. The trim removed 7 bases at V and 6 bases at J, leaving 7 bases unmatched. This CDR3 region has 14 residues. For the CDR3, the DNA is TGTGCCAGCACGACAGGGGGAGGGGGTCAGCCCCAGCATTTT. Translating it yields CASTTGGGGQPQHF.

This sequence joins TRBV15 and TRBJ2-7, with 9 nucleotides matching TRBD1. The CDR3 has 16 residues. V trimming: 5 bases; J trimming: 5 bases; junction bases outside the gene matches: 13. Germline values: CDR1 LNHNV, CDR2 YYDKDF (reference sequence). The CDR3 DNA is TGTGCCACCAGCCCAGGGGACAGGGTCGATTCTAACGAGCAGTACTTC. Its protein is CATSPGDRVDSNEQYF.

Worth noting for this clone: The germline gene is not matched at one end of the junction; a read error may be the cause. This chain uses TRBV6-1 with TRBJ2-7; the match to TRBD1 covers 9 bases. Germline V gene sequence: CDR1 MNHNS, CDR2 SASEGT. This CDR3 region has 12 residues. CDR3 DNA sequence: TGTGCCAGCAGTGAACAAGGCGGGACAGGGAGCTTC. It yields the protein CASSEQGGTGSF.

The V and J genes are TRBV5-4 and TRBJ1-1; 10 nucleotides agree with TRBD1. This CDR3 contains 15 residues. Germline V gives CDR1 SGHNT, CDR2 YYREEE (reference sequence). Losses at the gene ends were 2 bases for V and 4 bases for J; bases not matched to a gene: 5. CDR3 bases: TGTGCCAGCAGCTTAGAGACAGGGGGCATCACTGAAGCTTTCTTT. Protein product: CASSLETGGITEAFF.

The V and J genes are TRBV5-1 and TRBJ2-6; D is undetermined. Germline V gives CDR1 SGHRS, CDR2 YFSETQ. CDR3 length: 15 residues. Trimming shortened V by 6 bases and J by 1 base, and 11 bases separated the two germline ends. The CDR3 region has the DNA TGCGCCAGCAACCTGGGCCATTCTGGGGCCAACGTCCTGACTTTC. Translating it yields CASNLGHSGANVLTF.

The sample holds a few counts of this clone. CDR3 sequence: CASSQGDTYGYTF. The CDR3 DNA sequence: TGTGCCAGCAGTCAGGGGGATACCTATGGCTACACCTTC. V gene TRBV6-6 combines with J gene TRBJ1-2; 7 bases agree with TRBD1. Trimming took 5 bases from V and 4 from J; bases not matched to a gene: 4. In germline, CDR1 is MNHNY, CDR2 SVGAGI (reference sequence). The CDR3 is 13 residues long.

The chain is built from TRBV25-1 and TRBJ1-1, with a possible D match to TRBD1 (5 bases). Germline CDR1 is MGHDK and CDR2 is SYGVNS. CDR3 size: 13 residues. Trimming cost V 7 bases and J 1 base, with 10 bases left between them. The CDR3 here is CASMTASNTEAFF. CDR3 sequence (DNA): TGTGCCAGCATGACAGCTTCGAACACTGAAGCTTTCTTT.

V and J are TRBV24-1 and TRBJ2-3; TRBD1 might be the D (6 bases). The ends were cut back, 3 bases at V and 2 bases at J, with 11 bases in the middle. Looked up from germline, CDR1 is KGHDR and CDR2 is SFDVKD. The CDR3 runs to 15 residues. For the CDR3, the DNA is TGTGCCACCAGTGATGGGGGCGGGCTCACAGATACGCAGTATTTT. As protein: CATSDGGGLTDTQYF.